This entry lists 17 T cell receptor beta chains sequenced from one sample in a study of shared clonotypes between healthy human individuals. TCRdb's table, derived via immunoSEQ multiplex PCR, lists solely in-frame clones and lacks some. The sample carries more than 400,000 clones, around 73% recorded once. The sequenced sample consisted of PBMCs. The receptors were sampled from a woman between 35 and 50 years old in good health. Some clones in this sample may be carry-over from other donors' samples.

This clone was seen just once. The V call is TRBV5-1, the J call TRBJ2-2; 9 bases match TRBD1. CDR1 and CDR2 from the germline V gene are SGHRS and YFSETQ. The trim removed 0 bases at V and 6 bases at J, leaving 6 bases unmatched. CDR3 length: 16 residues. CDR3 sequence (DNA): TGCGCCAGCAGCTTGGTCGGGACAGGGTTTTCCGGGGAGCTGTTTTTT. This sequence encodes CASSLVGTGFSGELFF.

The rearrangement links TRBV4-1 to TRBJ2-1; 9 bases are shared with TRBD2. Unmatched junction bases numbered 11, after V lost 4 bases and J lost 10 bases. Germline CDR1 and CDR2: MGHRA and YSYEKL. There are 15 residues in the CDR3. The CDR3 DNA reads TGCGCCAGCAGCCGTAGCGGGAGATCCTCGGGGGAGCAGTTCTTC. It encodes CASSRSGRSSGEQFF.

The rearrangement joins TRBV11-2 to TRBJ2-3, with TRBD2 matching 11 bases. V was pared by 3 bases and J by 4 bases, with 9 bases of the junction left unmatched. The CDR3 is 17 residues long. Germline values: CDR1 SGHAT, CDR2 FQNNGV. The DNA of the CDR3 is TGTGCCAGCAGCTTGGGCGGGACTAGCGGAGCCTCAGATACGCAGTATTTT. It translates to CASSLGGTSGASDTQYF.

This rearrangement joins TRBV7-2 to TRBJ2-1, with TRBD1 identical over 8 bases. The CDR3 has 16 amino acids. CDR1 is SGHTA and CDR2 is FQGNSA in the germline V gene. J gave up 3 bases and V 2 bases, and 6 bases lay outside the gene matches. The chain's CDR3 is CASSLTTGAGYNEQFF. CDR3 nucleotides: TGTGCCAGCAGCTTAACGACAGGGGCAGGCTACAATGAGCAGTTCTTC.

This clone came up many times. The chain joins TRBV5-4 to TRBJ2-1, with 8 positions matching TRBD2. After removal of 4 bases from V and 7 bases from J, the junction contained 13 bases not matched to a gene. The CDR3 runs to 16 residues. Germline values: CDR1 SGHNT, CDR2 YYREEE (reference sequence). CDR3 DNA sequence: TGTGCCAGCAGCCGACGGCTAGCGGGCGGGATTAATGAGCAGTTCTTC. As protein: CASSRRLAGGINEQFF.

V and J are TRBV4-1 and TRBJ2-3; 12 bases map to TRBD2. J lost 1 base, V lost 1 base, and 15 bases had no gene match. CDR1 and CDR2 (germline): MGHRA, YSYEKL. The CDR3 runs to 21 residues. The CDR3 reads CASSQGKGGLAGGPGTDTQYF. The DNA for the CDR3 is TGCGCCAGCAGCCAAGGCAAAGGGGGTCTAGCGGGAGGGCCCGGCACAGATACGCAGTATTTT.

Of note for this clone: A clone one base away is much larger, so this may be a read error. The chain employs TRBV13 and TRBJ2-7, with D possibly being TRBD2 (5 bases). The germline V gene encodes CDR1 PRHDT and CDR2 FYEKMQ (reference sequence). CDR3 size: 16 residues. CDR3 nucleotides: TGTGCCAGCAGCCCTGGGCGGGCGCGACCTAACTACGAGCAGTGCTTC. Residues: CASSPGRARPNYEQCF. The entire variable domain, with the rest obtained from reference TRBV13 and TRBJ2-7, is as follows: AAGVIQSPRHLIKEKRETATLKCYPIPRHDTVYWYQQGPGQDPQFLISFYEKMQSDKGSIPDRFSAQQFSDYHSELNMSSLELGDSALYFCASSPGRARPNYEQCFGPGTRLTVT.

J is TRBJ2-1 and V is TRBV7-3; TRBD2 matches at 13 bases. The CDR3 is 16 residues long. In germline, CDR1 is SGHTA, CDR2 FQGTGA. J was trimmed by 6 bases and V by 1 base; bases with no gene match: 3. CDR3 bases: TGTGCCAGCAGCTTAAGTACTAGCGGGAGGGTCAATGAGCAGTTCTTC. Translating it yields CASSLSTSGRVNEQFF.

V usage is TRBV28 and J usage is TRBJ1-2; a weak D match, TRBD1 (6 bases). In germline, CDR1 is MDHEN, CDR2 SYDVKM. The CDR3 covers 14 residues. V was clipped by 10 bases and J by 3 bases, with 18 bases between them. The CDR3 protein is CATSRGGHHYGYTF. The CDR3 DNA reads TGTGCCACCTCTCGCGGGGGGCACCACTATGGCTACACCTTC.

For this clone: One junction end does not reproduce the germline sequence, and a read error may be involved. This chain links TRBV4-1 with TRBJ2-4; D tentatively fits TRBD1 or TRBD2 (5 bases each). The CDR3 totals 13 residues. The germline V gene has CDR1 MGHRA and CDR2 YSYEKL. The CDR3 DNA reads TGTGCCAGCAGCTGGGGACCCCAAAACATTCAGTACTTC. It is translated as CASSWGPQNIQYF.

The chain is built from TRBV13 and TRBJ2-1; 9 nucleotides align to TRBD1. Germline V gives CDR1 PRHDT, CDR2 FYEKMQ (reference sequence). CDR3 length equals 17 residues. V dropped 4 bases and J dropped 2; count of bases not matched to a gene: 9. CDR3 in DNA: TGTGCCAGCAGCTACCTTTACCGGGACAGGGCCTACAATGAGCAGTTCTTC. It encodes CASSYLYRDRAYNEQFF.

In DNA form, the CDR3 reads TGTGCCAGCAGTCAGCGCCAGACTTCCGGGACTCGAAGCGAGCAGTACTTC. Translating it yields CASSQRQTSGTRSEQYF. The chain couples TRBV28 to TRBJ2-7; weak D call: TRBD2 (6 bases). CDR3 size: 17 residues. V lost 5 bases to trimming and J lost 6 bases, with 26 bases between them. Germline assignment: CDR1 MDHEN and CDR2 SYDVKM.

This clone showed up just once. The chain uses TRBV19 and TRBJ2-4; D may be TRBD1 (7 bases). The CDR3 runs 17 residues. Looked up from germline, CDR1 is LNHDA and CDR2 is SQIVND (reference sequence). The ends were cut back, 4 bases at V and 1 base at J, with 17 bases in the middle. The CDR3 region has the DNA TGTGCCAGTAGTACCCCCAGGGGGGCTGGGGCCAAAAACATTCAGTACTTC. Protein: CASSTPRGAGAKNIQYF.

CDR3 residues: CASSLATVEETQYF. In nucleotides, the CDR3 is TGCGCCAGCAGCTTGGCCACAGTCGAAGAGACCCAGTACTTC. The chain carries TRBV5-1 and TRBJ2-5; the D is unclear. Trimming left V 0 bases short and J 3 bases short, with 9 bases between. This CDR3 has 14 residues. Germline values: CDR1 SGHRS, CDR2 YFSETQ.

This clone was seen only a few times. The chain employs TRBV28 and TRBJ2-5, with TRBD2 identical over 15 bases. The V gene's germline CDR1 is MDHEN and CDR2 SYDVKM. Trimming at V came to 6 bases and at J to 2 bases, leaving 10 bases not matched to a gene. The CDR3 is 18 residues long. The CDR3 nucleotides read TGTGCCAGCAGCAGGACTAGCGGGAGGGGCCCGCGGCAAGAGACCCAGTACTTC. Translation: CASSRTSGRGPRQETQYF.

The chain joins TRBV4-1 to TRBJ2-4; D is ambiguous. In germline, CDR1 is MGHRA, CDR2 YSYEKL. The ends were cut back, 3 bases at V and 0 bases at J, with 12 bases in the middle. The CDR3 is 16 residues long. The CDR3 nucleotides read TGCGCCAGCAGCCAGTCTTCGACCGTAGCCAAAAACATTCAGTACTTC. Translation: CASSQSSTVAKNIQYF.

The chain couples TRBV7-6 to TRBJ2-7, with a weak D call TRBD1 (6 bases). V dropped 4 bases and J dropped 5 bases, with 9 bases sitting between them. The CDR3 length is 12 residues. CDR1 is SGHVS and CDR2 is FNYEAQ in the germline V gene. CDR3 nucleotides: TGTGCCAGCAGCTCGGACAGTAACGAGCAGTACTTC. Translation: CASSSDSNEQYF. Complete variable domain (other parts from reference TRBV7-6 and TRBJ2-7): GAGVSQSPRYKVTKRGQDVALRCDPISGHVSLYWYRQALGQGPEFLTYFNYEAQQDKSGLPNDRFSAERPEGSISTLTIQRTEQRDSAMYRCASSSDSNEQYFGPGTRLTVT.